The 31 T cell receptor beta chains listed next were all sequenced from one sample in a study of CD8+ T cells in alopecia areata (dated by TCRdb to 2017 to 2018). What this sample's time point label stands for: baseline before oral tofacitinib. The receptor library was made with the immunoSEQ multiplex PCR assay. To provide template for TCR sequencing, every sample had RNA extracted and reverse transcribed into cDNA. TCRdb mirrors the immuneACCESS table, restricted to in-frame sequences. Some clones are absent from its copies; in checked studies, under half trace to an unresolved V gene, and the reason for the others is unknown. The sample yields 150,000 to 200,000 clones; approximately 59% were counted once. The top ten clones comprise about 15% of the sample. This specimen consisted of CD4+ T cells sorted from blood, obtained at week 0. The source is a human donor with alopecia areata.

J is TRBJ2-7 and V is TRBV5-1, with 7 positions matching TRBD1. CDR1 is SGHRS, CDR2 YFSETQ, per germline. The junction had 10 bases not matched to a gene; V was cut back by 2 bases and J by 5 bases. This CDR3 has 15 residues. The CDR3 protein is CASSFRGRQGDEQYF. The CDR3 DNA reads TGCGCCAGCAGCTTTAGAGGCCGCCAGGGGGACGAGCAGTACTTC.

This clone has just a few counts. V and J are TRBV28 and TRBJ1-1; D might be TRBD1 (6 bases). V shed 2 bases and J shed 0 bases, with 10 bases lying between them. The CDR3 runs to 15 residues. Germline V gene data show CDR1 as MDHEN and CDR2 as SYDVKM. The CDR3 nucleotides read TGTGCCAGCAGTTTAAGCCCAGGGGTGAACACTGAAGCTTTCTTT. This gives the protein CASSLSPGVNTEAFF.

This rearrangement joins TRBV29-1 to TRBJ2-3, with 9 bases fitting TRBD2. Losses at the gene ends were 4 bases for V and 4 bases for J; bases not matched to a gene: 6. The CDR3 totals 14 residues. Germline V CDR1 and CDR2: SQVTM, ANQGSEA. DNA for the CDR3: TGCAGCGTTGTGTCTAGCGGGGCTTCAGATACGCAGTATTTT. This codes for CSVVSSGASDTQYF.

The rearrangement links TRBV4-2 to TRBJ2-1, with D possibly TRBD1 on 6 matching bases. The CDR3 consists of 16 residues. The germline CDR1 and CDR2 sequences are LGHNA and YNFKEQ. V dropped 2 bases and J dropped 2 bases, with 13 bases sitting between them. CDR3 region: CASSQSTGLAYNEQFF. Written as DNA, the CDR3 is TGTGCCAGCAGCCAATCCACAGGGTTGGCCTACAATGAGCAGTTCTTC.

Concerning this clone itself: A read error may produce the germline difference seen at one junction end. J is TRBJ2-1 and V is TRBV7-9, with D perhaps matching TRBD2 (5 bases). Germline V gene sequence: CDR1 SEHNR, CDR2 FQNEAQ (reference sequence). The CDR3 runs 15 residues. The CDR3: CASTLISGSYNEQFF. In nucleotides, the CDR3 is TGTGCCAGCACCTTAATCAGCGGCTCCTACAATGAGCAGTTCTTC.

This clone appeared a few times. V is TRBV29-1 and J is TRBJ1-2; TRBD1 is a possible D gene (5 bases). The CDR3 is made up of 12 amino acids. Germline V gene lookup returns CDR1 SQVTM and CDR2 ANQGSEA. Trimming cost V 3 bases and J 2 bases, with 7 bases left between them. The CDR3 here is CSVEQGNYGYTF. In DNA form, the CDR3 reads TGCAGCGTTGAGCAGGGAAACTATGGCTACACCTTC.

The gene calls are TRBV30 and TRBJ1-4; tentative D call: TRBD1 (5 bases). The CDR3 is 16 amino acids. The germline V gene has CDR1 GTSNPN and CDR2 SVGIG (reference sequence). V was cut by 2 bases and J by 8 bases, with 21 bases left in between. CDR3 amino acids: CAWSRGIGTRLEKLFF. CDR3 bases: TGTGCCTGGAGTAGGGGAATCGGGACGCGTCTCGAAAAACTGTTTTTT.

This chain links TRBV27 with TRBJ1-2; 7 nucleotides align to TRBD1. The V segment lost 5 bases and the J segment 4 bases; nucleotides outside the gene matches: 10. The germline V gene has CDR1 MNHEY and CDR2 SMNVEV (reference sequence). The CDR3 sequence is 15 residues long. CDR3: CASSPGTARFYGYTF. The CDR3 region has the DNA TGTGCCAGCAGTCCAGGGACAGCCCGGTTCTATGGCTACACCTTC.

This chain joins TRBV4-1 and TRBJ2-2; no clear D gene. This CDR3 is built from 16 residues. Trimming took off 3 bases at V and 6 bases at J, with 17 bases between the two ends. Germline-derived CDR1 and CDR2 are MGHRA and YSYEKL. CDR3 in DNA: TGCGCCAGCAGCCAGACATCAACTGGGGTGGCCGGGGAGCTGTTTTTT. It codes for CASSQTSTGVAGELFF.

The genes are TRBV7-9 and TRBJ2-3; 7 bases agree with TRBD2. The J segment lost 3 bases and the V segment lost 1 base, leaving 4 bases of the junction unmatched. Germline CDR1 SEHNR, CDR2 FQNEAQ (reference sequence). CDR3 length equals 15 residues. CDR3 in amino acids: CASSLESGDTDTQYF. The CDR3 DNA sequence: TGTGCCAGCAGCTTAGAGAGCGGGGATACAGATACGCAGTATTTT.

V gene TRBV2 combines with J gene TRBJ2-2; D is possibly TRBD1 (5 bases). The V end lost 4 bases, the J end lost 3 bases, and 12 bases lay between the germline ends. The CDR3 runs 15 residues. CDR1 and CDR2 from the germline V gene are SNHLY and FYNNEI. The CDR3 sequence is CASSARVAYTGELFF. In DNA form, the CDR3 reads TGTGCCAGCAGTGCCAGGGTGGCGTACACCGGGGAGCTGTTTTTT.

This clone was observed a few times. This chain connects TRBV7-9 to TRBJ1-6, with D hard to call. Deletions cut 5 bases from V and 7 bases from J, with 9 bases between. This CDR3 is built from 13 residues. Germline CDR1 and CDR2: SEHNR and FQNEAQ (reference sequence). CDR3 residues: CASSPERNSPLHF. CDR3 coding DNA: TGTGCCAGCAGCCCTGAGAGGAATTCACCCCTCCACTTT.

This clone has a single count. The chain has TRBV11-2 and TRBJ2-5; perhaps TRBD1 as D (6 bases). Germline-derived CDR1 and CDR2 are SGHAT and FQNNGV. The CDR3 contains 16 residues. V gave up 3 bases and J gave up 0 bases, with 14 bases separating them. The CDR3 nucleotides are TGTGCCAGCAGCTTCTTAACCGGGACATACCAAGAGACCCAGTACTTC. It codes for CASSFLTGTYQETQYF. Drawing the rest from reference TRBV11-2 and TRBJ2-5, the complete variable domain is EAGVAQSPRYKIIEKRQSVAFWCNPISGHATLYWYQQILGQGPKLLIQFQNNGVVDDSQLPKDRFSAERLKGVDSTLKIQPAKLEDSAVYLCASSFLTGTYQETQYFGPGTRLLVL.

The chain employs TRBV23-1 and TRBJ2-7; D possibly uses TRBD1 or TRBD2 (5 bases each). TRBV23-1 is given ORF status, its function remaining uncertain. V lost 11 bases and J lost 2, with 13 bases in between. The CDR3 runs to 12 residues. This CDR3 reads CARRGPAYEQYF. The CDR3 nucleotides read TGCGCCCGCCGGGGACCGGCCTACGAGCAGTACTTC.

There are a few counts of this clone. V gene TRBV29-1 combines with J gene TRBJ1-5, with TRBD1 as a possible D gene (6 bases). Germline-derived CDR1 and CDR2 are SQVTM and ANQGSEA. The CDR3 contains 13 residues. Between the trimmed V and J ends, which lost 7 bases and 3 bases, there was a span of 13 bases. DNA for the CDR3: TGCAGCGGGGGGGCCGGACTCAATCAGCCCCAGCATTTT. It encodes CSGGAGLNQPQHF. Supplemented by reference TRBV29-1 and TRBJ1-5, the full variable domain reads SAVISQKPSRDICQRGTSLTIQCQVDSQVTMMFWYRQQPGQSLTLIATANQGSEATYESGFVIDKFPISRPNLTFSTLTVSNMSPEDSSIYLCSGGAGLNQPQHFGDGTRLSIL.

In this sample, this clone turned up a few times. The chain carries TRBV15 and TRBJ1-2, with D uncertain. Trimming removed 1 base at V and 4 bases at J, with 10 bases between. The CDR3 contains 14 residues. Germline values: CDR1 LNHNV, CDR2 YYDKDF (reference sequence). CDR3 protein: CATSRVSQTYGYTF. CDR3 coding DNA: TGTGCCACCAGCAGAGTTTCACAGACCTATGGCTACACCTTC.

This chain links TRBV6-5 with TRBJ1-1; D might be TRBD1 (5 bases). The V gene's germline CDR1 is MNHEY and CDR2 SVGAGI. The CDR3 totals 12 residues. The V and J ends lost 2 bases and 7 bases respectively, with 8 bases between them. CDR3 coding DNA: TGTGCCAGCAGTTACGCGGGGGATGAAGCTTTCTTT. Translating gives CASSYAGDEAFF.

The chain links TRBV5-6 to TRBJ2-5; D possibly corresponds to TRBD1 (5 bases). This CDR3 comprises 15 residues. V was shortened by 0 bases and J by 4 bases, with 13 bases between the two germline ends. In germline, CDR1 is SGHDT, CDR2 YYEEEE. CDR3 bases: TGTGCCAGCAGCTTGGTTCCGACAGATCTAGAGACCCAGTACTTC. This translates into CASSLVPTDLETQYF.

The chain couples TRBV5-1 to TRBJ2-5; D may correspond to TRBD1 or TRBD2 (5 bases each). Trimming shortened V by 5 bases and J by 1 base, and 9 bases separated the two germline ends. This CDR3 is built from 13 residues. Looked up from germline, CDR1 is SGHRS and CDR2 is YFSETQ. CDR3 coding DNA: TGCGCCAGCAGGGCAGGGACCCAAGAGACCCAGTACTTC. Protein: CASRAGTQETQYF.

The chain recombines TRBV30 with TRBJ1-2, with D uncertain. The germline V gene has CDR1 GTSNPN and CDR2 SVGIG (reference sequence). The CDR3 is 14 residues long. V lost 1 base and J lost 2, with 11 bases in between. The CDR3 DNA reads TGTGCCTGGAGTGGGACCGGCGGGAACTATGGCTACACCTTC. This gives the protein CAWSGTGGNYGYTF.

V gene TRBV7-8 combines with J gene TRBJ1-5; D possibly corresponds to TRBD1 (6 bases). There are 14 residues in the CDR3. Germline V gene lookup returns CDR1 SGHVS and CDR2 FQNEAQ. V dropped 5 bases and J dropped 6 bases, with 14 bases sitting between them. The CDR3 bases are TGTGCCAGCAGCCCGACCAGGGGAGGTCAGCCCCAGCATTTT. This sequence encodes CASSPTRGGQPQHF.

The rearrangement uses TRBV29-1 and TRBJ2-1; TRBD1 matches at 8 bases. Germline-derived CDR1 and CDR2 are SQVTM and ANQGSEA. The CDR3 totals 13 residues. After removal of 3 bases from V and 6 bases from J, the junction contained 4 bases not matched to a gene. The CDR3: CSVDGQGSNEQFF. The CDR3 region has the DNA TGCAGCGTTGACGGACAGGGCAGCAATGAGCAGTTCTTC.

The chain recombines TRBV7-9 with TRBJ1-4; the match to TRBD1 covers 10 bases. CDR3 length: 14 residues. Germline V CDR1 and CDR2: SEHNR, FQNEAQ (reference sequence). V shed 5 bases, J shed 7 bases, and the junction held 4 bases outside the gene matches. In DNA, the CDR3 is TGTGCCAGCAGCGCCGGGACAGGGGCTGAAAAACTGTTTTTT. Translated, it gives CASSAGTGAEKLFF.

V gene TRBV23-1 combines with J gene TRBJ1-5; D ambiguous. TRBV23-1 is classed as an ORF, of uncertain function. Trimming took 0 bases from V and 3 from J, leaving 12 bases between them. This CDR3 contains 16 residues. CDR3 coding DNA: TGCGCCAGCAGTCAATCAGGCCTCGGCCTCAATCAGCCCCAGCATTTT. It is translated as CASSQSGLGLNQPQHF.

This chain connects TRBV6-5 to TRBJ2-7, with TRBD1 identical over 7 bases. The J segment lost 5 bases and the V segment lost 2 bases, leaving 6 bases of the junction unmatched. CDR1 MNHEY and CDR2 SVGAGI come from the germline V gene. The CDR3 totals 14 residues. As DNA, the CDR3 is TGTGCCAGCAGTTACGGACAGGTTGGCGACGAGCAGTACTTC. Protein: CASSYGQVGDEQYF.

This clone was seen a handful of times. The chain is built from TRBV6-5 and TRBJ2-7; 8 bases map to TRBD1. The germline CDR1 and CDR2 sequences are MNHEY and SVGAGI. The CDR3 runs 14 residues. The V segment lost 8 bases and the J segment 7 bases; nucleotides outside the gene matches: 13. The DNA of the CDR3 is TGTGCCAGCGGGCATGGCAGGGGGCTCGAGGAGCAGTACTTC. Translated: CASGHGRGLEEQYF.

This clone has ten or more counts. This chain connects TRBV5-1 to TRBJ2-2, with 9 positions matching TRBD1. The CDR3 has 16 amino acids. V lost 4 bases, J lost 5 bases, and 9 bases stayed unmatched. The germline CDR1 and CDR2 sequences are SGHRS and YFSETQ. As DNA, the CDR3 is TGCGCCAGCAGCCGGACCGGGACAGGGATGACCGGGGAGCTGTTTTTT. It encodes CASSRTGTGMTGELFF.

This clone showed up just a few times. The rearrangement joins TRBV5-1 to TRBJ2-3; D unclear. Trimming removed 8 bases at V and 10 bases at J, with 8 bases between. The CDR3 extends over 9 amino acids. CDR1 and CDR2 from the germline V gene are SGHRS and YFSETQ. Written as DNA, the CDR3 is TGCGCCAGACCAAGATCGCAGTATTTT. This gives the protein CARPRSQYF.

V usage is TRBV7-2 and J usage is TRBJ2-6; TRBD1 might be the D (5 bases). Germline V gives CDR1 SGHTA, CDR2 FQGNSA. This CDR3 is 16 amino acids long. V was cut by 1 base and J by 2 bases, with 9 bases left in between. This CDR3 reads CASSLGGRAGANVLTF. The CDR3 nucleotides are TGTGCCAGCAGCTTAGGAGGCAGGGCTGGGGCCAACGTCCTGACTTTC.

The chain links TRBV29-1 to TRBJ1-2; the D gene is possibly TRBD1 (6 bases). The CDR3 contains 13 residues. Germline lookup yields CDR1 SQVTM and CDR2 ANQGSEA. V dropped 6 bases and J dropped 4 bases, with 15 bases sitting between them. CDR3 coding DNA: TGCAGCGTCGGACAGCGAGTGAGCTATGGCTACACCTTC. Translated: CSVGQRVSYGYTF.

The rearrangement uses TRBV2 and TRBJ1-2; D gene ambiguous. The V gene lost 4 bases and the J gene lost 2 bases, with 11 bases spanning the gap. Germline CDR1 and CDR2: SNHLY and FYNNEI. The CDR3 covers 14 residues. The CDR3 is CASSARLRNYGYTF. DNA of the CDR3: TGTGCCAGCAGTGCCCGCCTCAGGAACTATGGCTACACCTTC.